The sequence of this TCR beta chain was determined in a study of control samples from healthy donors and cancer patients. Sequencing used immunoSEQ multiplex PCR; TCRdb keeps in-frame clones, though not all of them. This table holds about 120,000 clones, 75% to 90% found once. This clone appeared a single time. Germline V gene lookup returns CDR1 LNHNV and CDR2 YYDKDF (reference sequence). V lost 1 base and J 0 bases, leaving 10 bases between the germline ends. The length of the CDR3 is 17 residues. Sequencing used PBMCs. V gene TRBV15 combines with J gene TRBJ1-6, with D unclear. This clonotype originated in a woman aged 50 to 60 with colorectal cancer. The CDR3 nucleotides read TGTGCCACCAGCAGAGTGGGAGGGATCTCCTATAATTCACCCCTCCACTTT. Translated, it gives CATSRVGGISYNSPLHF. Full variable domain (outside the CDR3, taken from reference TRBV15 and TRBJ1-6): DAMVIQNPRYQVTQFGKPVTLSCSQTLNHNVMYWYQQKSSQAPKLLFHYYDKDFNNEADTPDNFQSRRPNTSFCFLDIRSPGLGDTAMYLCATSRVGGISYNSPLHFGNGTRLTVT.